The clone carrying this T cell receptor beta chain was seen many times. TCRdb passed the PCR reads through MiXCR, listing each CDR3 protein once. The sample consists of about 320,000 distinct CDR3 sequences, about 22% of them appearing once. V was cut by 5 bases and J by 4 bases, with 20 bases left in between. Germline CDR1 reads DFQATT; CDR2 reads SNEGSKA (reference sequence). This CDR3 spans 15 amino acids. The entry originates in a study of molecular identifiers for immune sequencing clone quantification. This chain joins TRBV20-1 and TRBJ2-5; D perhaps matches TRBD2 (5 bases). Sequenced input: naive CD8+ T cells from blood, with Jurkat cell RNA spiked in. This sample's subset: FACS-sorted CD8+CD4-CCR7+CD45RA+ naive T cells. The receptor was derived from a human donor in good health. Some libraries in this study had Jurkat cell RNA spiked in. This CDR3 is CSALIELDLAETQYF. For the CDR3, the DNA is TGCAGTGCTCTCATCGAACTAGACCTCGCAGAGACCCAGTACTTC.